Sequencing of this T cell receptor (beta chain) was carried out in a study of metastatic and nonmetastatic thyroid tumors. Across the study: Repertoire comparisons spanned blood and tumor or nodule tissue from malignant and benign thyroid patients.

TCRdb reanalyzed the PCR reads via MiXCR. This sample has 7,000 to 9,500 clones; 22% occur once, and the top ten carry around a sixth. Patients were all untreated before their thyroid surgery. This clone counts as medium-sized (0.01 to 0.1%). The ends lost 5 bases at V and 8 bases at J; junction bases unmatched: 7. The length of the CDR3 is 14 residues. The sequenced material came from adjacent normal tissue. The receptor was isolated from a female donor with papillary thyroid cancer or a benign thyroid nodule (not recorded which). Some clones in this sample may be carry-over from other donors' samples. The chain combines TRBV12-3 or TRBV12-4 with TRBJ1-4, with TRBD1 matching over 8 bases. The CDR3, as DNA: TGTGCCAGCAGTACGGACAGGGAAGGGGAAAAACTGTTTTTT. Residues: CASSTDREGEKLFF.